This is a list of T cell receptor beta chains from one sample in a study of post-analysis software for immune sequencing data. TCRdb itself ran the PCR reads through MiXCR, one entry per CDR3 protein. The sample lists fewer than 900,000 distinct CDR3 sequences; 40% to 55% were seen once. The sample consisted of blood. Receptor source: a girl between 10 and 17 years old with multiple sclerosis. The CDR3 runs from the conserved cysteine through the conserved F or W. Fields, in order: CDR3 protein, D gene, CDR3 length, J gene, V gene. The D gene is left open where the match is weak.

CDR3 protein: CSARRDRADYEQYF; D gene: TRBD1; CDR3 length: 14; J gene: .; V gene: TRBV20-1
CDR3 protein: CASSQGMISYEQYF; D gene: .; CDR3 length: 14; J gene: TRBJ2-7; V gene: TRBV3-1
CDR3 protein: CASSLGGVTSNQPQHF; D gene: .; CDR3 length: 16; J gene: TRBJ1-5; V gene: TRBV12-3/TRBV12-4
CDR3 protein: CSVEDSGRTGGAPYEQYF; D gene: TRBD1; CDR3 length: 18; J gene: TRBJ2-7; V gene: TRBV29-1
CDR3 protein: CASRGGANTGELFF; D gene: .; CDR3 length: 14; J gene: TRBJ2-2; V gene: TRBV6-5
CDR3 protein: CASSFQPRTAGESYGQYF; D gene: .; CDR3 length: 18; J gene: TRBJ2-7; V gene: TRBV28
CDR3 protein: CASSLVLGGSPLHF; D gene: .; CDR3 length: 14; J gene: TRBJ1-6; V gene: TRBV7-9
CDR3 protein: CSARSRGTGTQYF; D gene: .; CDR3 length: 13; J gene: TRBJ2-5; V gene: TRBV20-1
CDR3 protein: CASSLRRELGYTF; D gene: .; CDR3 length: 13; J gene: TRBJ1-2; V gene: TRBV12-3/TRBV12-4
CDR3 protein: CSVEADISSEQYF; D gene: .; CDR3 length: 13; J gene: TRBJ2-7; V gene: TRBV29-1
CDR3 protein: CGAFMLGATGEQYF; D gene: .; CDR3 length: 14; J gene: TRBJ2-5; V gene: TRBV29-1
CDR3 protein: CAISESMRDRSYGYTF; D gene: TRBD1; CDR3 length: 16; J gene: TRBJ1-2; V gene: TRBV10-3
CDR3 protein: CSVEGGKNTDTQYF; D gene: .; CDR3 length: 14; J gene: TRBJ2-3; V gene: TRBV29-1
CDR3 protein: CASSLAVEGVPQETQYF; D gene: .; CDR3 length: 17; J gene: TRBJ2-5; V gene: TRBV5-1
CDR3 protein: CASSLEGAVGQFF; D gene: .; CDR3 length: 13; J gene: TRBJ2-1; V gene: TRBV13
CDR3 protein: CSAKQGAGTEAFF; D gene: TRBD1; CDR3 length: 13; J gene: TRBJ1-1; V gene: TRBV29-1
CDR3 protein: CASSPRTGVTEAFF; D gene: TRBD1; CDR3 length: 14; J gene: TRBJ1-1; V gene: TRBV6-2/TRBV6-3
CDR3 protein: CASRGEPSYNEQFF; D gene: .; CDR3 length: 14; J gene: TRBJ2-1; V gene: TRBV12-3/TRBV12-4